A single sample is the source of the 30 T cell receptor beta chains below, sequenced in a study of blood T cell repertoires in COVID-19. Sequencing was performed with immunoSEQ multiplex PCR; in TCRdb, only in-frame clones are kept and a portion is missing. The sample lists approximately 100,000 clones; roughly 80% were seen once. The sample taken for sequencing was peripheral blood. The receptors come from a man in his fifties or sixties with acute or convalescent COVID-19.

This clone was seen a few times. The chain links TRBV6-6 to TRBJ2-7; TRBD1 is a possible D gene (6 bases). This CDR3 region has 15 residues. Trimming shortened V by 7 bases and J by 5 bases, and 21 bases separated the two germline ends. CDR1 is MNHNY, CDR2 SVGAGI, per germline (reference sequence). CDR3 sequence: CASNSGTRIGHEQYF. In DNA, the CDR3 is TGTGCCAGCAACTCCGGGACACGGATTGGGCACGAGCAGTACTTC.

V and J are TRBV11-2 and TRBJ2-5, with D possibly matching TRBD1 (5 bases). Germline lookup yields CDR1 SGHAT and CDR2 FQNNGV. The CDR3 loop spans 13 amino acids. The V and J ends lost 4 bases and 1 base respectively, with 7 bases between them. CDR3 in amino acids: CASSSTVQETQYF. DNA for the CDR3: TGTGCCAGCAGCTCGACAGTCCAAGAGACCCAGTACTTC.

The chain is built from TRBV6-5 and TRBJ1-5; D is uncertain. CDR3 length: 15 residues. CDR1 and CDR2 from the germline V gene are MNHEY and SVGAGI. Trimming left V 2 bases short and J 0 bases short, with 8 bases between. The CDR3 region is CASSYAGSSNQPQHF. The CDR3 DNA follows: TGTGCCAGCAGTTACGCCGGGAGTAGCAATCAGCCCCAGCATTTT.

Only a few counts were recorded for this clone. J is TRBJ2-3 and V is TRBV9; 10 bases match TRBD2. From germline, CDR1 is SGDLS and CDR2 YYNGEE. This CDR3 is 16 amino acids long. Trimming at V came to 1 base and at J to 3 bases, leaving 5 bases not matched to a gene. CDR3 bases: TGTGCCAGCAGCGTATATGAGCGGGGGGGGACAGATACGCAGTATTTT. Translating it yields CASSVYERGGTDTQYF.

The chain has TRBV10-3 and TRBJ1-4; no clear D. CDR1 ENHRY and CDR2 SYGVKD come from the germline V gene. CDR3 size: 14 residues. Between the trimmed V and J ends, which lost 7 bases and 0 bases, there was a span of 9 bases. The CDR3: CAIKGDATNEKLFF. In DNA form, the CDR3 reads TGTGCCATCAAGGGAGATGCAACTAATGAAAAACTGTTTTTT.

Details on this clone: The sample holds other DNA sequences that translate to the same CDR3. The rearrangement uses TRBV11-3 and TRBJ2-3; 11 positions match TRBD2. The V segment lost 1 base and the J segment 3 bases; nucleotides outside the gene matches: 0. CDR1 is SGHNT, CDR2 YENEEA, per germline. This CDR3 spans 15 amino acids. The CDR3 nucleotides are TGTGCCAGCAGCTTAGTAGCGGGAGGGACAGATACGCAGTATTTT. The encoded protein is CASSLVAGGTDTQYF.

The chain links TRBV6-5 to TRBJ2-4; 9 nucleotides align to TRBD1. Per germline, CDR1 MNHEY and CDR2 SVGAGI. V shed 6 bases and J 2 bases; nucleotides not matched to a gene: 5. The CDR3 extends over 15 amino acids. The CDR3: CASRTGQGTKNIQYF. CDR3 in DNA: TGTGCCAGCAGGACGGGACAGGGAACCAAAAACATTCAGTACTTC.

This sequence joins TRBV3-1 (or the pseudogene TRBV3-2) and TRBJ1-5; tentative D call: TRBD1 (6 bases). The V gene's germline CDR1 is LGHDT and CDR2 YNNKEL (reference sequence). This CDR3 region has 14 residues. The V and J ends lost 4 bases and 7 bases respectively, with 14 bases between them. The CDR3 sequence is CASSPQGKNQPQHF. In DNA form, the CDR3 reads TGTGCCAGCAGCCCACAGGGAAAGAACCAGCCCCAGCATTTT.

The rearrangement joins TRBV10-1 to TRBJ2-3; D is uncertain. V was clipped by 2 bases and J by 8 bases, with 11 bases between them. Germline values: CDR1 WNHNN, CDR2 SYGVQD (reference sequence). The CDR3 totals 13 residues. In DNA form, the CDR3 reads TGCGCCAGCAGTGAGAATAGCCTAGGTACGCAGTATTTT. This gives the protein CASSENSLGTQYF.

The chain joins TRBV5-6 to TRBJ1-1; 8 bases fit TRBD1. This CDR3 spans 15 amino acids. Germline V CDR1 and CDR2: SGHDT, YYEEEE. The V and J ends lost 0 bases and 1 base, in that order; junction bases with no gene match: 2. Here the CDR3 DNA reads TGTGCCAGCAGCTTGGCCGGGACAGGGAACACTGAAGCTTTCTTT. This gives the protein CASSLAGTGNTEAFF.

The J gene is TRBJ2-1, the V gene TRBV19; D is ambiguous. V was clipped by 5 bases and J by 3 bases, with 14 bases between them. Germline V CDR1 and CDR2: LNHDA, SQIVND (reference sequence). There are 15 residues in the CDR3. In nucleotides, the CDR3 is TGTGCCAGTAGTGCCCGCTCCAGGAACTACAATGAGCAGTTCTTC. Translated: CASSARSRNYNEQFF.

In DNA form, the CDR3 reads TGTGCCAGCAGCTTGGGTCCGACACGGATGAACACTGAAGCTTTCTTT. The encoded protein is CASSLGPTRMNTEAFF. The genes are TRBV5-5 and TRBJ1-1; no reliable D call. V lost 0 bases and J lost 0, with 12 bases in between. This CDR3 has 16 amino acids. CDR1 and CDR2 (germline): SGHKS, YYEKEE (reference sequence).

The chain joins TRBV6-1 to TRBJ2-3, with a weak D call TRBD2 (6 bases). Trimming stripped 0 bases from V and 2 bases from J, with 12 bases between. This CDR3 has 16 amino acids. Germline CDR1 reads MNHNS; CDR2 reads SASEGT. The CDR3 region has the DNA TGTGCCAGCAGTGAAGCGAGAAGGGGACTCACAGATACGCAGTATTTT. Encoded protein: CASSEARRGLTDTQYF.

V is TRBV7-2 and J is TRBJ2-3; 13 bases line up with TRBD2. Germline-derived CDR1 and CDR2 are SGHTA and FQGNSA. The CDR3 runs 16 residues. Losses at the gene ends were 3 bases for V and 5 bases for J; bases not matched to a gene: 5. The CDR3 here is CASSFRTSGRGDTQYF. The DNA of the CDR3 is TGTGCCAGCAGCTTCCGGACTAGCGGGAGAGGAGATACGCAGTATTTT.

The chain uses TRBV27 and TRBJ1-5; weak D call: TRBD1 (5 bases). This CDR3 has 20 amino acids. V was pared by 2 bases and J by 0 bases, with 23 bases between. Germline V gives CDR1 MNHEY, CDR2 SMNVEV (reference sequence). The CDR3 bases are TGTGCCAGCAGTTTACGGCCGCCAGGGCCCCTTCTCGTTAGCAATCAGCCCCAGCATTTT. Its protein product is CASSLRPPGPLLVSNQPQHF.

The rearrangement joins TRBV9 to TRBJ2-3; 12 positions agree with TRBD2. J was trimmed by 4 bases and V by 0 bases; bases with no gene match: 6. The germline V gene has CDR1 SGDLS and CDR2 YYNGEE. The CDR3 extends over 17 amino acids. The CDR3 sequence: CASSVVTSGGDPDTQYF. Here the CDR3 DNA reads TGTGCCAGCAGCGTAGTGACTAGCGGGGGTGATCCAGATACGCAGTATTTT.

The genes are TRBV27 and TRBJ2-2; weak D call: TRBD1 (5 bases). There are 15 residues in the CDR3. The V gene's germline CDR1 is MNHEY and CDR2 SMNVEV (reference sequence). V was shortened by 2 bases and J by 1 base, with 8 bases between the two germline ends. CDR3 protein: CASSLQGVNTGELFF. DNA of the CDR3: TGTGCCAGCAGTTTACAAGGGGTGAACACCGGGGAGCTGTTTTTT.

V usage is TRBV7-2 and J usage is TRBJ2-3; 10 bases line up with TRBD1. V was pared by 6 bases and J by 8 bases, with 8 bases of the junction left unmatched. The CDR3 is 14 residues long. The germline V gene encodes CDR1 SGHTA and CDR2 FQGNSA. The CDR3 coding sequence is TGTGCCAGCAGTCCGGGACAGGGGAGGGGTACGCAGTATTTT. Its translation is CASSPGQGRGTQYF. Full variable domain (remainder filled in from reference TRBV7-2 and TRBJ2-3): GAGVSQSPSNKVTEKGKDVELRCDPISGHTALYWYRQSLGQGLEFLIYFQGNSAPDKSGLPSDRFSAERTGGSVSTLTIQRTQQEDSAVYLCASSPGQGRGTQYFGPGTRLTVL.

This chain connects TRBV4-1 to TRBJ1-6, with 8 nucleotides matching TRBD1. CDR3 size: 15 residues. Germline V gives CDR1 MGHRA, CDR2 YSYEKL. V shed 6 bases and J 5 bases; nucleotides not matched to a gene: 6. CDR3 in DNA: TGCGCCAGCAGACCGCCGGGACAGGATAATTCACCCCTCCACTTT. Amino acid sequence: CASRPPGQDNSPLHF.

V and J are TRBV4-3 and TRBJ2-1, with TRBD2 identical over 11 bases. There are 14 residues in the CDR3. Per the germline V gene, CDR1 is LGHNA and CDR2 is YSLEER. The ends lost 9 bases at V and 4 bases at J; junction bases unmatched: 5. CDR3 amino acids: CASKLAGDYNEQFF. The CDR3 DNA reads TGCGCCAGTAAACTAGCGGGGGATTACAATGAGCAGTTCTTC.

The chain is built from TRBV9 and TRBJ2-1; 7 bases line up with TRBD1. The CDR3 is 15 residues long. Unmatched junction bases numbered 4, after V lost 0 bases and J lost 4 bases. CDR1 and CDR2 (germline): SGDLS, YYNGEE. The CDR3 region has the DNA TGTGCCAGCAGCGTAGAGAGACAGGGATACAATGAGCAGTTCTTC. Translation gives CASSVERQGYNEQFF.

The chain combines TRBV27 with TRBJ2-5; D is uncertain. The CDR3 contains 10 residues. Per the germline V gene, CDR1 is MNHEY and CDR2 is SMNVEV (reference sequence). V was shortened by 5 bases and J by 11 bases, with 9 bases between the two germline ends. The CDR3 loop is CASSPFPQYF. The CDR3 nucleotides are TGTGCCAGCAGTCCCTTTCCGCAGTACTTC.

V gene TRBV19 combines with J gene TRBJ1-2; 10 positions agree with TRBD1. Germline CDR1 reads LNHDA; CDR2 reads SQIVND (reference sequence). The junction had 4 bases not matched to a gene; V was cut back by 6 bases and J by 3 bases. The CDR3 length is 14 residues. CDR3 loop: CASSRQGADYGYTF. CDR3 nucleotide sequence: TGTGCCAGTAGCCGACAGGGGGCGGACTATGGCTACACCTTC.

The chain couples TRBV6-2 or TRBV6-3 to TRBJ2-2; maybe TRBD1 (6 bases). Looked up from germline, CDR1 is MNHEY and CDR2 is SVGEGT. The V gene lost 4 bases and the J gene lost 5 bases, with 14 bases spanning the gap. The CDR3 has 15 amino acids. The CDR3 nucleotides read TGTGCCAGCAGTTCAAGGGGGAGACGGACCGGGGAGCTGTTTTTT. Its protein product is CASSSRGRRTGELFF.

The chain carries TRBV6-5 and TRBJ2-5; weak D call: TRBD1 (5 bases). The V and J ends lost 0 bases and 4 bases respectively, with 9 bases between them. This CDR3 region has 14 residues. From germline, CDR1 is MNHEY and CDR2 SVGAGI. CDR3 sequence reads: CASSYSPGLETQYF. Written as DNA, the CDR3 is TGTGCCAGCAGTTACTCGCCAGGGTTAGAGACCCAGTACTTC.

The genes are TRBV7-3 and TRBJ2-2, with TRBD2 identical over 8 bases. Germline V gene data show CDR1 as SGHTA and CDR2 as FQGTGA. V dropped 2 bases and J dropped 3; count of bases not matched to a gene: 5. The CDR3 is made up of 16 amino acids. The CDR3 here is CASSLLASGHTGELFF. As DNA, the CDR3 is TGTGCCAGCAGCTTACTAGCTAGCGGGCACACCGGGGAGCTGTTTTTT.

Only a few counts were recorded for this clone. The genes are TRBV19 and TRBJ2-1; D not certain. The V end lost 4 bases, the J end lost 3 bases, and 4 bases lay between the germline ends. CDR1 is LNHDA and CDR2 is SQIVND in the germline V gene (reference sequence). CDR3 length: 12 amino acids. CDR3 nucleotides: TGTGCCAGTAGTACCTACTACAATGAGCAGTTCTTC. Protein: CASSTYYNEQFF.

This clone has a handful of counts. The gene calls are TRBV5-4 and TRBJ1-6; weak D call: TRBD1 (5 bases). V was shortened by 4 bases and J by 7 bases, with 9 bases between the two germline ends. CDR1 is SGHNT, CDR2 YYREEE, per germline (reference sequence). This CDR3 comprises 13 residues. As DNA, the CDR3 is TGTGCCAGCAGCGGGGGGACGAATTCACCCCTCCACTTT. This codes for CASSGGTNSPLHF.

This chain uses TRBV6-5 with TRBJ1-1; D is perhaps TRBD1 (5 bases). V was pared by 6 bases and J by 5 bases, with 16 bases between. Germline V CDR1 and CDR2: MNHEY, SVGAGI. The CDR3 is 14 amino acids. As DNA, the CDR3 is TGTGCCAGCAGCCCCCCAGGGAAGGGGACTGAAGCTTTCTTT. This encodes CASSPPGKGTEAFF.

The J gene is TRBJ2-1, the V gene TRBV6-1; tentative D call: TRBD1 (6 bases). The germline V and J ends were trimmed by 7 bases and 2 bases, with 15 bases remaining between them. Germline V gene sequence: CDR1 MNHNS, CDR2 SASEGT. The CDR3 is made up of 15 amino acids. CDR3 coding DNA: TGTGCCAGCACTAAGGACAGCAACCCCTACAATGAGCAGTTCTTC. Amino acid sequence: CASTKDSNPYNEQFF.